Listed below are T cell receptor beta chains from one sample, sequenced in a study of cytomegalovirus exposure and HLA in healthy donors. Sequencing used immunoSEQ multiplex PCR; TCRdb keeps in-frame clones, though not all of them. The table shows approximately 160,000 clones, with over 65% occurring only once. The specimen was PBMCs. The receptors shown here come from a woman between 35 and 50 years old in good health and CMV-seropositive. The CDR3 runs from the conserved cysteine through the conserved F or W. D genes are given only for firm matches. For some rows the clone size is stated as once, few or many, or as a class when expanded; others skip it.

cdr3_aa: CASSSSVWEGNTEAFF
cdr3_nt: TGTGCCAGCAGCTCTAGCGTTTGGGAGGGTAACACTGAAGCTTTCTTT
d_call: NA
v_call: TRBV7-9
clone_size: NA
j_call: TRBJ1-1

cdr3_aa: CSVRQGSTGELFF
cdr3_nt: TGCAGCGTTAGGCAGGGGAGCACCGGGGAGCTGTTTTTT
d_call: NA
v_call: TRBV29-1
clone_size: few
j_call: TRBJ2-2

cdr3_aa: CASRTGTSNGHEQFF
cdr3_nt: TGTGCCAGCAGAACCGGGACTAGTAACGGCCATGAGCAGTTCTTC
d_call: TRBD2
v_call: TRBV2
clone_size: NA
j_call: TRBJ2-1

cdr3_aa: CAIRGTGQGNEQFF
cdr3_nt: TGTGCCATCAGAGGGACAGGGCAAGGCAATGAGCAGTTCTTC
d_call: TRBD1
v_call: TRBV10-3
clone_size: NA
j_call: TRBJ2-1

cdr3_aa: CASSESQGARYEQYF
cdr3_nt: TGTGCCAGCAGTGAATCCCAGGGGGCGCGATACGAGCAGTACTTC
d_call: TRBD1
v_call: TRBV25-1
clone_size: few
j_call: TRBJ2-7

cdr3_aa: CASSYQGIEQYF
cdr3_nt: TGTGCCAGCAGTTATCAGGGTATCGAGCAGTACTTC
d_call: NA
v_call: TRBV6-6
clone_size: few
j_call: TRBJ2-7

cdr3_aa: CASRQDFYEQYF
cdr3_nt: TGCGCCAGCAGGCAGGATTTCTACGAGCAGTACTTC
d_call: NA
v_call: TRBV5-1
clone_size: NA
j_call: TRBJ2-7

cdr3_aa: CASSPPGLSEIYNEQFF
cdr3_nt: TGTGCCAGCAGCCCGCCGGGGTTGTCAGAAATCTACAATGAGCAGTTCTTC
d_call: NA
v_call: TRBV7-2
clone_size: NA
j_call: TRBJ2-1

cdr3_aa: CASRRGGQGGTYEQYF
cdr3_nt: TGCGCCAGCAGGAGGGGAGGGCAGGGAGGGACCTACGAGCAGTACTTC
d_call: TRBD2
v_call: TRBV5-1
clone_size: NA
j_call: TRBJ2-7

cdr3_aa: CASSDPATYEQYF
cdr3_nt: TGTGCCAGCAGTGATCCCGCGACCTACGAGCAGTACTTC
d_call: NA
v_call: TRBV6-1
clone_size: NA
j_call: TRBJ2-7

cdr3_aa: CASSVVGGPEKETQYF
cdr3_nt: TGTGCCAGCAGCGTAGTGGGAGGGCCGGAGAAAGAGACCCAGTACTTC
d_call: TRBD2
v_call: TRBV9
clone_size: few
j_call: TRBJ2-5

cdr3_aa: CASSLIGGAPETQYF
cdr3_nt: TGTGCCAGCAGCTTAATCGGGGGGGCCCCAGAGACCCAGTACTTC
d_call: TRBD2
v_call: TRBV7-3
clone_size: NA
j_call: TRBJ2-5

cdr3_aa: CASSVDGGEYNEQFF
cdr3_nt: TGTGCCAGCAGCGTAGACGGGGGGGAATACAATGAGCAGTTCTTC
d_call: TRBD2
v_call: TRBV9
clone_size: few
j_call: TRBJ2-1

cdr3_aa: CASSSLLAGRPYEQYF
cdr3_nt: TGTGCCAGCAGCTCACTCTTAGCGGGGAGGCCCTACGAGCAGTACTTC
d_call: TRBD2
v_call: TRBV11-2
clone_size: NA
j_call: TRBJ2-7

cdr3_aa: CASSSSGGSYNEQFF
cdr3_nt: TGCGCCAGCAGCTCTAGCGGGGGCTCCTACAATGAGCAGTTCTTC
d_call: TRBD2
v_call: TRBV5-1
clone_size: NA
j_call: TRBJ2-1

cdr3_aa: CASSGSGQGNSPLHF
cdr3_nt: TGTGCCAGCAGTGGGAGTGGACAGGGTAATTCACCCCTCCACTTT
d_call: TRBD1
v_call: TRBV6-1
clone_size: few
j_call: TRBJ1-6

cdr3_aa: CASTAGDYSGANVLTF
cdr3_nt: TGTGCCAGTACGGCCGGGGACTACTCTGGGGCCAACGTCCTGACTTTC
d_call: TRBD2
v_call: TRBV19
clone_size: NA
j_call: TRBJ2-6

cdr3_aa: CASTDRLNQPQHF
cdr3_nt: TGTGCCAGTACAGACAGGCTCAATCAGCCCCAGCATTTT
d_call: NA
v_call: TRBV19
clone_size: NA
j_call: TRBJ1-5

cdr3_aa: CASRRQVLTEAFF
cdr3_nt: TGTGCCAGCAGAAGACAGGTTCTGACTGAAGCTTTCTTT
d_call: NA
v_call: TRBV6-5
clone_size: NA
j_call: TRBJ1-1

cdr3_aa: CASHATLFRGQVNEQFF
cdr3_nt: TGTGCCAGCCACGCAACCCTGTTTAGGGGGCAGGTCAATGAGCAGTTCTTC
d_call: TRBD1
v_call: TRBV19
clone_size: NA
j_call: TRBJ2-1

cdr3_aa: CAIRERGQETQYF
cdr3_nt: TGTGCCATCAGGGAAAGGGGCCAAGAGACCCAGTACTTC
d_call: NA
v_call: TRBV10-3
clone_size: few
j_call: TRBJ2-5

cdr3_aa: CASSFVGTSGINEQYF
cdr3_nt: TGTGCCAGCAGCTTCGTCGGGACTAGCGGGATAAACGAGCAGTACTTC
d_call: TRBD2
v_call: TRBV11-2
clone_size: NA
j_call: TRBJ2-7

cdr3_aa: CASSSRTGTSTDTQYF
cdr3_nt: TGCGCCAGCAGCTCCCGGACAGGAACTAGCACAGATACGCAGTATTTT
d_call: TRBD1
v_call: TRBV5-1
clone_size: NA
j_call: TRBJ2-3

cdr3_aa: CSVDPTGGRAFF
cdr3_nt: TGCAGCGTTGATCCGACAGGGGGGCGAGCTTTCTTT
d_call: TRBD1
v_call: TRBV29-1
clone_size: NA
j_call: TRBJ1-1

cdr3_aa: CASSLVWAADMNTEAFF
cdr3_nt: TGTGCCAGCAGCTTGGTCTGGGCAGCTGACATGAACACTGAAGCTTTCTTT
d_call: NA
v_call: TRBV5-4
clone_size: few
j_call: TRBJ1-1

cdr3_aa: CASASPGGQETQYF
cdr3_nt: TGTGCCAGCGCCTCGCCCGGGGGACAAGAGACCCAGTACTTC
d_call: NA
v_call: TRBV25-1
clone_size: once
j_call: TRBJ2-5

cdr3_aa: CASSLAEYGVSEAFF
cdr3_nt: TGTGCCAGCAGCTTAGCCGAGTACGGGGTGTCGGAGGCTTTCTTT
d_call: NA
v_call: TRBV7-9
clone_size: NA
j_call: TRBJ1-1

cdr3_aa: CASSYQGGNTEAFF
cdr3_nt: TGTGCCAGCAGTTACCAGGGGGGCAACACTGAAGCTTTCTTT
d_call: TRBD1
v_call: TRBV6-5
clone_size: NA
j_call: TRBJ1-1

cdr3_aa: CASSLAWDTKPPSYEQYF
cdr3_nt: TGTGCCAGCAGCTTAGCCTGGGACACCAAACCCCCATCCTACGAGCAGTACTTC
d_call: NA
v_call: TRBV7-8
clone_size: NA
j_call: TRBJ2-7

cdr3_aa: CASTKQGANTEAFF
cdr3_nt: TGTGCCAGCACCAAACAGGGGGCGAACACTGAAGCTTTCTTT
d_call: TRBD1
v_call: TRBV6-5
clone_size: NA
j_call: TRBJ1-1

cdr3_aa: CASSFSGQENSPLHF
cdr3_nt: TGTGCCAGCAGTTTTTCGGGACAGGAAAATTCACCCCTCCACTTT
d_call: TRBD1
v_call: TRBV2
clone_size: NA
j_call: TRBJ1-6

cdr3_aa: CASGPTGGETQYF
cdr3_nt: TGTGCCAGTGGCCCGACGGGGGGAGAGACCCAGTACTTC
d_call: TRBD2
v_call: TRBV19
clone_size: NA
j_call: TRBJ2-5

cdr3_aa: CASSALVGRGSYEQYF
cdr3_nt: TGTGCCAGCAGCGCTCTGGTCGGCAGGGGGTCCTACGAGCAGTACTTC
d_call: TRBD1
v_call: TRBV7-2
clone_size: NA
j_call: TRBJ2-7

cdr3_aa: CASSRDSNYGYTF
cdr3_nt: TGCGCCAGCAGCCGGGACAGCAACTATGGCTACACCTTC
d_call: TRBD1
v_call: TRBV5-1
clone_size: NA
j_call: TRBJ1-2

cdr3_aa: CASSSARGETQYF
cdr3_nt: TGTGCCAGCAGCAGTGCCAGGGGGGAGACCCAGTACTTC
d_call: TRBD1
v_call: TRBV5-4
clone_size: few
j_call: TRBJ2-5

cdr3_aa: CASKRAGSTDTQYF
cdr3_nt: TGTGCCAGCAAGAGGGCGGGCTCCACAGATACGCAGTATTTT
d_call: NA
v_call: TRBV2
clone_size: NA
j_call: TRBJ2-3

cdr3_aa: CASSLSGLAGVFHNEQFF
cdr3_nt: TGTGCCAGCAGCTTATCAGGACTAGCGGGAGTTTTCCACAATGAGCAGTTCTTC
d_call: TRBD2
v_call: TRBV7-9
clone_size: once
j_call: TRBJ2-1

cdr3_aa: CASSGTGKETQYF
cdr3_nt: TGTGCCAGCAGCGGTACAGGCAAAGAGACCCAGTACTTC
d_call: NA
v_call: TRBV11-3
clone_size: NA
j_call: TRBJ2-5

cdr3_aa: CASSYVGTDTQYF
cdr3_nt: TGTGCCAGCAGCTACGTAGGCACAGATACGCAGTATTTT
d_call: NA
v_call: TRBV7-8
clone_size: NA
j_call: TRBJ2-3

cdr3_aa: CASSPVANTEAFF
cdr3_nt: TGTGCCAGCTCACCAGTAGCGAACACTGAAGCTTTCTTT
d_call: NA
v_call: TRBV18
clone_size: NA
j_call: TRBJ1-1

cdr3_aa: CASSLAATSGLAYEQYF
cdr3_nt: TGTGCCAGCAGCTTAGCCGCGACTAGCGGGTTAGCCTACGAGCAGTACTTC
d_call: TRBD2
v_call: TRBV7-9
clone_size: NA
j_call: TRBJ2-7

cdr3_aa: CASGGADSLSGNTIYF
cdr3_nt: TGTGCCAGCGGGGGGGCGGACAGCCTCTCTGGAAACACCATATATTTT
d_call: NA
v_call: TRBV28
clone_size: few
j_call: TRBJ1-3